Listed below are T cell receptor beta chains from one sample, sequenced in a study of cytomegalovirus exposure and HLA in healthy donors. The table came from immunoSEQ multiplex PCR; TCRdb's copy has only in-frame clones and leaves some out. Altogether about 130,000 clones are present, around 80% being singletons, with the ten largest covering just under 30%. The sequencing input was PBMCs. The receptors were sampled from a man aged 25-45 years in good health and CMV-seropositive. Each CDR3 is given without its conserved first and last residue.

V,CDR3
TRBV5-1,ASSPRGLGEKLF
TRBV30,AWSVNDRGSYT
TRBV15,ATSREKRDTDTQY
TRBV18,ASSVLAGEYNEQF
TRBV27,ASSSPGQGATIQY
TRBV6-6,ASSYSVTGGDQPQH
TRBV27,ASRKSPGTGGNQPQH
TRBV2,ASKSESNYGYT
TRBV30,AWSVPLASGNTIY
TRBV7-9,ASGGLAGITGELF
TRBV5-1,ASSLVRYTEVNTEAF